The sample holds one count of the clone carrying this TCR beta chain. Its specificity is not known. The sample originates from a study of cytomegalovirus exposure and HLA in healthy donors. Study outcomes and limitations: Rarity held for most TCR sequences, but there were some public TCRs that occurred in many donors. Three chains linked to CMV were shown in vitro to be specific for CMV antigens. According to a subsequent analysis, TCR clusters identified in the first cohort showed a tendency to co-occur across the 100 to 150 validation repertoires.

Data came from immunoSEQ multiplex PCR; TCRdb stores just in-frame clones and leaves some out. The table includes approximately 100,000 clones, approximately 90% detected once. Germline V gene lookup returns CDR1 WSHSY and CDR2 SAAADI. This CDR3 has 11 amino acids. Trimming took off 10 bases at V and 5 bases at J, with 11 bases between the two ends. The chain couples TRBV10-2 to TRBJ1-2; no firm D call. The sample comprised PBMCs. The receptor was derived from a woman younger than 45 in good health and CMV-seronegative. As DNA, the CDR3 is TGCGCCACTCTGGACTTATATGGCTACACCTTC. It specifies CATLDLYGYTF.